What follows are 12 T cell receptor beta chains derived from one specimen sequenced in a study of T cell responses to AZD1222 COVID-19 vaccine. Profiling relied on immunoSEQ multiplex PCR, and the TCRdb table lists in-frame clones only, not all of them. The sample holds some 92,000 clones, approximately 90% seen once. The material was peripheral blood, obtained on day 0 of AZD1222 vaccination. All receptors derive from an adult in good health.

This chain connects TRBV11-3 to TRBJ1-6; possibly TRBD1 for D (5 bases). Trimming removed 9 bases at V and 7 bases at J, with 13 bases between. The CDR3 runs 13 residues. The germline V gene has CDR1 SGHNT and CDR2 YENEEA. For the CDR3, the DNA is TGTGCCAGTCGACAGTCCGCGAATTCACCCCTCCACTTT. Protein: CASRQSANSPLHF.

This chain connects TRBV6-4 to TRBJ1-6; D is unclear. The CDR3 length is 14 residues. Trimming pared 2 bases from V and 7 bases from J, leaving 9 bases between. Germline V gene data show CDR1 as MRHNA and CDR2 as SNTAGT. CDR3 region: CASSDHGENSPLHF. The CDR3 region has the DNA TGTGCCAGCAGTGACCACGGGGAGAATTCACCCCTCCACTTT.

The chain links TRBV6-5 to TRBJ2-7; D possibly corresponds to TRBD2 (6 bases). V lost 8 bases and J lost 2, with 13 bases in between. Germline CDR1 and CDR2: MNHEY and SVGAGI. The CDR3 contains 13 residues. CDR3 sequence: CASGRGAAYEQYF. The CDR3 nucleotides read TGTGCCAGCGGGCGCGGGGCCGCCTACGAGCAGTACTTC.

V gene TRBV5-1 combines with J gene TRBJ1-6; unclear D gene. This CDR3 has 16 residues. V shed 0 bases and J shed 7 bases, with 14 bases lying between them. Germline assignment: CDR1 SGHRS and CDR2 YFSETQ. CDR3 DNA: TGCGCCAGCAGCTTGGGAGGGCAAAGGGCAAATTCACCCCTCCACTTT. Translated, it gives CASSLGGQRANSPLHF.

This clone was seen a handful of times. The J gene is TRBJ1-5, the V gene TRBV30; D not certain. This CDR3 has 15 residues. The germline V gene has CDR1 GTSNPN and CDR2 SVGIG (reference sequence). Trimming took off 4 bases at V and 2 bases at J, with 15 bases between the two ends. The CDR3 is CAWNQGVDGNQPQHF. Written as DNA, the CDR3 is TGTGCCTGGAATCAAGGTGTGGATGGCAATCAGCCCCAGCATTTT.

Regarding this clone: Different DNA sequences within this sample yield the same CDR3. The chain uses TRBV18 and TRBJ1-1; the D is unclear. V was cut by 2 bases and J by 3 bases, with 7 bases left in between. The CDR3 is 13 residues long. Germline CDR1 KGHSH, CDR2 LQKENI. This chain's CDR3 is CASSPGRDTEAFF. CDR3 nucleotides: TGTGCCAGCTCACCAGGCCGGGACACTGAAGCTTTCTTT. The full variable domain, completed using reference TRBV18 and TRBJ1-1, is NAGVMQNPRHLVRRRGQEARLRCSPMKGHSHVYWYRQLPEEGLKFMVYLQKENIIDESGMPKERFSAEFPKEGPSILRIQQVVRGDSAAYFCASSPGRDTEAFFGQGTRLTVV.

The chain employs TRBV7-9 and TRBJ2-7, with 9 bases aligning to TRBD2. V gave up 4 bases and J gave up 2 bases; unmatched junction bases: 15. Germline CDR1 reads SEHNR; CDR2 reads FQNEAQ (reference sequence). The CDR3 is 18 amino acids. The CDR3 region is CASSSRGLSGSSTYEQYF. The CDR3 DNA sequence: TGTGCCAGCAGCTCTAGAGGGCTTAGCGGGAGTTCGACCTACGAGCAGTACTTC. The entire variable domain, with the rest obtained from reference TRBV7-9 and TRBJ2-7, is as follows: DTGVSQNPRHKITKRGQNVTFRCDPISEHNRLYWYRQTLGQGPEFLTYFQNEAQLEKSRLLSDRFSAERPKGSFSTLEIQRTEQGDSAMYLCASSSRGLSGSSTYEQYFGPGTRLTVT.

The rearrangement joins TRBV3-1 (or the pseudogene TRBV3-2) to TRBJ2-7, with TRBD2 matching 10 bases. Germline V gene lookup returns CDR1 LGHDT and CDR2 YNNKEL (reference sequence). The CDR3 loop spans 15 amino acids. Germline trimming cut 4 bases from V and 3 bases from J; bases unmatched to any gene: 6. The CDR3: CASSPGLADFYEQYF. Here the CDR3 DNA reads TGTGCCAGCAGCCCCGGACTAGCGGACTTCTACGAGCAGTACTTC.

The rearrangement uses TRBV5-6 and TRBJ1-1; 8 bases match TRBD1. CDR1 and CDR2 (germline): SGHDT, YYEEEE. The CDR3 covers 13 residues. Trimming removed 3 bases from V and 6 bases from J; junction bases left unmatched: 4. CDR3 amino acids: CASSWTGTPEAFF. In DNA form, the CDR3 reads TGTGCCAGCAGCTGGACAGGGACTCCTGAAGCTTTCTTT. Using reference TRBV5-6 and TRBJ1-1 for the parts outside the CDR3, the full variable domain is DAGVTQSPTHLIKTRGQQVTLRCSPKSGHDTVSWYQQALGQGPQFIFQYYEEEERQRGNFPDRFSGHQFPNYSSELNVNALLLGDSALYLCASSWTGTPEAFFGQGTRLTVV.

The CDR3 DNA is TGTGCCAGCAGGTACGACAGGAATTCCTACGAGCAGTACTTC. Translating gives CASRYDRNSYEQYF. J is TRBJ2-7 and V is TRBV2, with a weak D call TRBD1 (6 bases). V lost 6 bases to trimming and J lost 1 base, with 13 bases between them. There are 14 residues in the CDR3. Germline V CDR1 and CDR2: SNHLY, FYNNEI.

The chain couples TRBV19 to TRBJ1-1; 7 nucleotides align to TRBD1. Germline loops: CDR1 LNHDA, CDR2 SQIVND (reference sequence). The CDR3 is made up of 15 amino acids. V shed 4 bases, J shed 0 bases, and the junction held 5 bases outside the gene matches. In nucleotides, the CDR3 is TGTGCCAGTAGTAGTTGGGACAGCTTGAACACTGAAGCTTTCTTT. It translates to CASSSWDSLNTEAFF.

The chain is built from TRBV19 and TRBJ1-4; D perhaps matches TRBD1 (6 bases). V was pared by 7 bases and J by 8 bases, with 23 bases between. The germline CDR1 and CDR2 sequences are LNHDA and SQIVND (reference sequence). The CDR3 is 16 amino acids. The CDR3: CASTDKVTGGAEKLFF. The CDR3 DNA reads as TGTGCCAGTACCGACAAGGTTACTGGGGGCGCAGAAAAACTGTTTTTT. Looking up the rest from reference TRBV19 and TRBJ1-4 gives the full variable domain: DGGITQSPKYLFRKEGQNVTLSCEQNLNHDAMYWYRQDPGQGLRLIYYSQIVNDFQKGDIAEGYSVSREKKESFPLTVTSAQKNPTAFYLCASTDKVTGGAEKLFFGSGTQLSVL.